The entry below gives a single T cell receptor (beta chain) sequence along with its context. Its specificity is not known. These data are taken from a study of cytomegalovirus exposure and HLA in healthy donors. Study-wide findings and caveats: The study labeled 150 to 200 TCR beta chains cytomegalovirus-associated.

Clones were read by immunoSEQ multiplex PCR, and TCRdb kept only the in-frame ones, dropping some. The table includes roughly 120,000 clones, approximately 90% detected once. V was pared by 3 bases and J by 3 bases, with 12 bases between. The germline CDR1 and CDR2 sequences are SGHDN and FVKESK. The CDR3 is 14 residues long. The chain combines TRBV14 with TRBJ2-7; tentatively, D is TRBD2 (5 bases). This sequence was found in a woman under 30 in good health and CMV-seropositive. The specimen was PBMCs. The CDR3 sequence: CASSHRDFSYEQYF. The CDR3 nucleotides read TGTGCCAGCAGCCACCGGGATTTTAGCTACGAGCAGTACTTC.